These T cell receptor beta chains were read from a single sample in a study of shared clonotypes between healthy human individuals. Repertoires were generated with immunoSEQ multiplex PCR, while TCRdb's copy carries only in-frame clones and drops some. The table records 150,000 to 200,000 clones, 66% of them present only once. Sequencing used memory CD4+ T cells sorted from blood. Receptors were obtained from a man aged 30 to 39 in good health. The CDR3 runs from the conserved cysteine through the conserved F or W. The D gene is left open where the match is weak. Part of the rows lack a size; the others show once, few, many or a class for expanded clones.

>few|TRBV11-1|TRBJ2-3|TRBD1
CASSLDRNTDTQYF
TGTGCCAGCAGCCTGGACAGGAACACAGATACGCAGTATTTT
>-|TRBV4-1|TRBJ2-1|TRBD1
CASSRAPGQGNNEQFF
TGCGCCAGCAGCCGCGCACCGGGACAGGGAAACAATGAGCAGTTCTTC
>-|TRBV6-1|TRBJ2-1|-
CASSEAGSSRWNEQFF
TGTGCCAGCAGTGAAGCGGGGAGCAGCAGGTGGAATGAGCAGTTCTTC
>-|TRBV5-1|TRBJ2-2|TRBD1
CASSSRTGNTGELFF
TGCGCCAGCAGCTCAAGGACAGGGAACACCGGGGAGCTGTTTTTT
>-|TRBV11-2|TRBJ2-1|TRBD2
CASSPTSGRVSYNEQFF
TGTGCCAGCTCCCCGACTAGCGGGAGGGTATCCTACAATGAGCAGTTCTTC
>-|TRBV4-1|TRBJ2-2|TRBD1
CASSQGQGIAGELFF
TGCGCCAGCAGCCAAGGACAGGGGATAGCCGGGGAGCTGTTTTTT
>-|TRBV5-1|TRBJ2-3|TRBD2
CASSLGLASSTDTQYF
TGCGCCAGCAGCCTTGGACTAGCCAGCTCGACAGATACGCAGTATTTT
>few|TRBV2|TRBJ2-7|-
CASSEGSYYEQYF
TGTGCCAGCAGTGAGGGGTCGTACTACGAGCAGTACTTC
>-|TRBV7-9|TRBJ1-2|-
CASSLGLRLDNYGYTF
TGTGCCAGCAGCTTAGGCCTCCGACTGGACAACTATGGCTACACCTTC
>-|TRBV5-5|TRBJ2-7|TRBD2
CASSSGGSYEQYF
TGTGCCAGCAGCTCGGGGGGGAGTTACGAGCAGTACTTC
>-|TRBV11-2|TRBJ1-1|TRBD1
CASSQGGGAFF
TGTGCCAGCAGCCAGGGGGGCGGAGCTTTCTTT
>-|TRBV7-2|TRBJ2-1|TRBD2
CASSSHTSGKGYNEQFF
TGTGCCAGCAGCTCGCACACTAGCGGGAAAGGATACAATGAGCAGTTCTTC
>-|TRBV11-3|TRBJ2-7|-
CASSQLPGHQYEQYF
TGTGCCAGCAGCCAACTACCGGGACATCAATACGAGCAGTACTTC
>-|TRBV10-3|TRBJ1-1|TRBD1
CAIRVTGDGTEAFF
TGTGCCATCAGGGTCACAGGGGATGGCACTGAAGCTTTCTTT
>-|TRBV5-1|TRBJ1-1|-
CASSLGSGRWGMNTEAFF
TGCGCCAGCAGCTTGGGGTCAGGGAGGTGGGGGATGAACACTGAAGCTTTCTTT
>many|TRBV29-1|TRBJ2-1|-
CSVGGSGGEQFF
TGCAGCGTTGGGGGGAGCGGCGGTGAGCAGTTCTTC
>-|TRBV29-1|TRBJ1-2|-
CSGETGYGYTF
TGCAGCGGGGAGACGGGCTATGGCTACACCTTC
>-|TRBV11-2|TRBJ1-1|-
CASSLDYRRETEAFF
TGTGCCAGCAGCTTAGATTATCGCAGGGAAACTGAAGCTTTCTTT
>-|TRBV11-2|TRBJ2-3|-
CASSLDGGVDTQYF
TGTGCCAGCAGCTTAGATGGGGGAGTTGATACGCAGTATTTT
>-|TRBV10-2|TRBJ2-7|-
CATLGRRQLSSYEQYF
TGCGCCACCCTGGGCCGGAGGCAGCTAAGTTCCTACGAGCAGTACTTC
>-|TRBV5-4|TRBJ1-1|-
CASSLGTSTEAFF
TGTGCCAGCAGCTTGGGGACGAGCACTGAAGCTTTCTTT
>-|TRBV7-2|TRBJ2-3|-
CASSLFPIGSTDTQYF
TGTGCCAGCAGCTTATTTCCAATTGGGAGCACAGATACGCAGTATTTT
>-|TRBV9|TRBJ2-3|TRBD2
CASSVARTSASDTQYF
TGTGCCAGCAGCGTAGCAAGGACTAGCGCCTCAGATACGCAGTATTTT
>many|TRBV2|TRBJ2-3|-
CASSYTTDTQYF
TGTGCCAGCAGTTATACCACAGATACGCAGTATTTT
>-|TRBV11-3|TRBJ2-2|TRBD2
CASSLAAGGMAGELFF
TGTGCCAGCAGCTTAGCTGCGGGAGGGATGGCCGGGGAGCTGTTTTTT
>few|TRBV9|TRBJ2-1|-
CASSVLGDAYNEQFF
TGTGCCAGCAGCGTACTCGGGGATGCCTACAATGAGCAGTTCTTC
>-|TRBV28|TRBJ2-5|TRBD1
CASSRDRGGVETQYF
TGTGCCAGCAGTAGGGACAGGGGAGGAGTAGAGACCCAGTACTTC
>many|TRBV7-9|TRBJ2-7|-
CASSSLRLSYEQYF
TGTGCCAGCAGCTCCCTGAGACTGTCCTACGAGCAGTACTTC
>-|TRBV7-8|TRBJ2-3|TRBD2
CASSPGTSGKGRGTQYF
TGTGCCAGCAGCCCCGGGACTAGCGGAAAGGGTAGGGGAACGCAGTATTTT
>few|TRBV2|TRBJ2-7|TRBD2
CASRTSGLYEQYF
TGTGCCAGCAGAACTAGCGGCTTGTACGAGCAGTACTTC
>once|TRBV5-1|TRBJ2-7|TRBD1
CASRIRDRSEQYF
TGCGCCAGCAGAATCAGGGACAGATCCGAGCAGTACTTC
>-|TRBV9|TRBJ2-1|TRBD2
CASSLPGVASGRHEQFF
TGTGCCAGCAGCTTACCAGGGGTGGCTAGCGGGAGACATGAGCAGTTCTTC
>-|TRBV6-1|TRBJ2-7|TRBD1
CASRSETGAYEQYF
TGTGCCAGCAGGAGCGAGACAGGGGCCTACGAGCAGTACTTC
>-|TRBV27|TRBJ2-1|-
CASSPRTGYSYNEQFF
TGTGCCAGCAGTCCCCGCACAGGGTACTCCTACAATGAGCAGTTCTTC
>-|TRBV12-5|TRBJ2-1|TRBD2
CASGLGGLAGRNEQFF
TGTGCTAGTGGTTTGGGGGGACTAGCGGGACGCAATGAGCAGTTCTTC
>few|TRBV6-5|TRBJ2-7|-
CASSYSHRDDEQYF
TGTGCCAGCAGTTACAGCCACCGGGACGACGAGCAGTACTTC
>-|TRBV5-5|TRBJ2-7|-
CASSFSDTQTGEQYF
TGTGCCAGCAGCTTTTCGGACACACAAACGGGCGAGCAGTACTTC
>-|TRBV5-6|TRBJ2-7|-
CASSSQLGGRFDF
TGTGCCAGCAGCTCCCAGCTAGGAGGGAGATTTGACTTC
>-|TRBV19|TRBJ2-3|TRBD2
CASSILPGGFADTQYF
TGTGCCAGTAGTATTCTCCCGGGAGGCTTCGCAGATACGCAGTATTTT
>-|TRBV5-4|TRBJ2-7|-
CASSLSGTGVEQYF
TGTGCCAGCAGCTTGAGCGGTACGGGCGTCGAGCAGTACTTC